Only a few counts were recorded for the clone carrying this T cell receptor (beta chain). The sample is drawn from a study of patients and donors after allogeneic stem cell transplantation. Using its own MiXCR run on the RT-PCR reads, TCRdb lists one record per CDR3 protein. The profile shows 190,000 or so distinct CDR3 sequences, 38% of them singletons. The CDR3 extends over 19 amino acids. J lost 5 bases, V lost 1 base, and 16 bases had no gene match. The source material was blood, either unsorted or a sorted T cell fraction (not recorded which). The rearrangement links TRBV12-3 or TRBV12-4 to TRBJ2-3; 9 bases are a match to TRBD1. The source of this sequence is a human donor who was either an allogeneic HSCT recipient or a stem cell or donor lymphocyte infusion donor (not recorded which). It is not recorded whose cells these are; they may come from a transplant donor. For the CDR3, the DNA is TGTGCCAGCAGTTTAGGCCCAACTTCCACGGGACAGGGACGAGATACGCAGTATTTT. This codes for CASSLGPTSTGQGRDTQYF.